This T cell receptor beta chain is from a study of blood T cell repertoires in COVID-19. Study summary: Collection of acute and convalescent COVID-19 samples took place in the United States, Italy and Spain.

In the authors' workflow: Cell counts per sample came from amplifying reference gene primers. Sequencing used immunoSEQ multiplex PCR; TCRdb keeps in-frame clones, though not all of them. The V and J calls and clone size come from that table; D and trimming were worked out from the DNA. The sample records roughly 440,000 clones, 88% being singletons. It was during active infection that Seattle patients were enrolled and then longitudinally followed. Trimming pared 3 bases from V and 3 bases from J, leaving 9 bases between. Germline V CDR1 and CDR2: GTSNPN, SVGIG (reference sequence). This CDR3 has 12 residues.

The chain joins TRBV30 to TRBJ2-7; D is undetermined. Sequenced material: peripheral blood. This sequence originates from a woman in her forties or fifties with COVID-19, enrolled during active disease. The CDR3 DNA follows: TGTGCCTGGAGCGATGAGTACTACGAGCAGTACTTC. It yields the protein CAWSDEYYEQYF.